Below, 12 T cell receptor beta chains from the same sample are listed, as sequenced in a study of low-dose radiotherapy and immunotherapy resistance in tumors (dated by TCRdb to the early 2020s). The sequencer was an Illumina HiSeq 2500. Superscript III and a set of TRAV- and TRBV-specific primers were used to synthesize first-strand cDNA, so that both TCRalpha and TCRbeta chains were covered. A roughly 19-cycle PCR with Phusion amplified the TCRs, pairing a constant-region primer with the adapter that was attached to the V primers. Through fastp at Q25 and MiXCR, TCRdb rebuilt clones from the public reads, retaining in-frame beta chains. Each CDR3 protein appears once, grouped with its most common genes and DNA. The sample data list more than 50,000 distinct CDR3 sequences, and under 30% of these were observed just once. The ten biggest clones cover 5.5% to 6.5% of the sample. Per the publication, the time point label means: before trial treatment.

Material: PBMCs, obtained before treatment. Receptors originate from a male donor with prostate cancer.

Of note for this clonotype: A read error may be the cause here, since a much bigger clone is one base away. The chain couples TRBV6-2 or TRBV6-3 to TRBJ1-2; 8 bases fit TRBD1. V trimming: 5 bases; J trimming: 1 base; junction bases outside the gene matches: 6. CDR3 length equals 15 residues. Germline-derived CDR1 and CDR2 are MNHEY and SVGEGT. CDR3 DNA sequence: TGTGCCAGCAGTGCGCCGGACAGGGATAACTATGGCTACACCTTC. Its protein is CASSAPDRDNYGYTF.

This clonotype was observed at least ten times. The chain couples TRBV28 to TRBJ2-5; TRBD2 matches 12 bases. V trimming: 4 bases; J trimming: 7 bases; junction bases outside the gene matches: 7. This CDR3 contains 15 residues. CDR1 is MDHEN and CDR2 is SYDVKM in the germline V gene. The CDR3 coding sequence is TGTGCCAGCAGTTCCCTAGCGGGAGGGCCGGGGACCCAGTACTTC. It translates to CASSSLAGGPGTQYF.

This clonotype was seen at least ten times. The gene calls are TRBV20-1 and TRBJ2-5; 13 nucleotides match TRBD2. The CDR3 is 16 residues long. With V trimmed by 6 bases and J by 2 bases, 9 bases remained unmatched. The V gene's germline CDR1 is DFQATT and CDR2 SNEGSKA (reference sequence). CDR3 nucleotide sequence: TGCAGTGCCTTAAGACTAGCGGGAGGTCCTCAAGAGACCCAGTACTTC. This encodes CSALRLAGGPQETQYF.

This clonotype was observed a handful of times. The genes are TRBV6-6 and TRBJ2-5; 9 bases fit TRBD2. Germline V gene lookup returns CDR1 MNHNY and CDR2 SVGAGI (reference sequence). The V and J ends lost 2 bases and 1 base, in that order; junction bases with no gene match: 5. The CDR3 sequence is 16 residues long. The CDR3 is CASSYSLAGPQETQYF. The CDR3 DNA is TGTGCCAGCAGTTACAGCCTAGCGGGGCCCCAAGAGACCCAGTACTTC.

This clonotype appeared many times. This chain joins TRBV6-2 or TRBV6-3 and TRBJ2-5; D uncertain. Germline CDR1 MNHEY, CDR2 SVGEGT. V dropped 8 bases and J dropped 2 bases, with 6 bases sitting between them. This CDR3 comprises 11 residues. This CDR3 is CASGPQETQYF. DNA for the CDR3: TGTGCCAGCGGGCCTCAAGAGACCCAGTACTTC.

This clonotype was seen many times. The V call is TRBV28, the J call TRBJ2-2, with D possibly being TRBD2 (6 bases). This CDR3 spans 13 amino acids. V lost 6 bases, J lost 7 bases, and 12 bases lay in between. CDR1 MDHEN and CDR2 SYDVKM come from the germline V gene. The DNA of the CDR3 is TGTGCCAGCAGCCCCGAGACTAGCGGGGAGCTGTTTTTT. This codes for CASSPETSGELFF.

Regarding this clonotype: A much larger clone differs by one base, so this may be a read error. V gene TRBV7-9 combines with J gene TRBJ2-1; 9 nucleotides match TRBD1. The germline gives CDR1 SEHNR, CDR2 FQNEAQ (reference sequence). There are 15 residues in the CDR3. V dropped 4 bases and J dropped 5; count of bases not matched to a gene: 6. CDR3 DNA: TGTGCCAGCAGCTCAGGGACAGGGAGCCACAATGAGCAGTTCTTC. Amino acids: CASSSGTGSHNEQFF.

This clonotype was detected ten times or more. The J gene is TRBJ1-5, the V gene TRBV20-1, with TRBD1 identical over 7 bases. After removal of 5 bases from V and 5 bases from J, the junction contained 6 bases not matched to a gene. Per the germline V gene, CDR1 is DFQATT and CDR2 is SNEGSKA (reference sequence). This CDR3 spans 13 amino acids. The CDR3 here is CSARRDRYQPQHF. DNA for the CDR3: TGCAGTGCTCGCCGGGACAGATATCAGCCCCAGCATTTT.

This clonotype has ten or more counts. The rearrangement links TRBV4-2 to TRBJ2-3; D is possibly TRBD2 (5 bases). Trimming shortened V by 4 bases and J by 6 bases, and 5 bases separated the two germline ends. CDR3 length: 11 residues. Germline values: CDR1 LGHNA, CDR2 YNFKEQ. The CDR3 region is CASSPGDTQYF. CDR3 DNA: TGTGCCAGCAGCCCGGGGGATACGCAGTATTTT.

There are many counts of this clonotype. V is TRBV5-6 and J is TRBJ2-7; D tentatively fits TRBD1 or TRBD2 (6 bases each). The CDR3 runs 15 residues. CDR1 is SGHDT and CDR2 is YYEEEE in the germline V gene. V lost 7 bases and J 0 bases, leaving 17 bases between the germline ends. The CDR3 DNA is TGTGCCAGCCACCCGGAGGGGGAGAGCTCCTACGAGCAGTACTTC. Its translation: CASHPEGESSYEQYF.

The chain recombines TRBV28 with TRBJ2-7; 13 nucleotides line up with TRBD2. Germline V gene lookup returns CDR1 MDHEN and CDR2 SYDVKM. The CDR3 runs to 18 residues. With 4 bases clipped from V and 2 bases from J, the junction kept 11 bases outside the gene matches. The CDR3 spells CASSSTSGRSGSAYEQYF. CDR3 coding DNA: TGTGCCAGCAGTTCGACTAGCGGGAGGTCGGGGTCGGCCTACGAGCAGTACTTC.

Only a few counts were recorded for this clonotype. V gene TRBV30 combines with J gene TRBJ1-1; D not certain. This CDR3 contains 12 residues. V lost 4 bases, J lost 1 base, and 7 bases lay in between. CDR1 is GTSNPN, CDR2 SVGIG, per germline (reference sequence). CDR3 bases: TGTGCCTGGATACCATCGAACACTGAAGCTTTCTTT. This encodes CAWIPSNTEAFF.